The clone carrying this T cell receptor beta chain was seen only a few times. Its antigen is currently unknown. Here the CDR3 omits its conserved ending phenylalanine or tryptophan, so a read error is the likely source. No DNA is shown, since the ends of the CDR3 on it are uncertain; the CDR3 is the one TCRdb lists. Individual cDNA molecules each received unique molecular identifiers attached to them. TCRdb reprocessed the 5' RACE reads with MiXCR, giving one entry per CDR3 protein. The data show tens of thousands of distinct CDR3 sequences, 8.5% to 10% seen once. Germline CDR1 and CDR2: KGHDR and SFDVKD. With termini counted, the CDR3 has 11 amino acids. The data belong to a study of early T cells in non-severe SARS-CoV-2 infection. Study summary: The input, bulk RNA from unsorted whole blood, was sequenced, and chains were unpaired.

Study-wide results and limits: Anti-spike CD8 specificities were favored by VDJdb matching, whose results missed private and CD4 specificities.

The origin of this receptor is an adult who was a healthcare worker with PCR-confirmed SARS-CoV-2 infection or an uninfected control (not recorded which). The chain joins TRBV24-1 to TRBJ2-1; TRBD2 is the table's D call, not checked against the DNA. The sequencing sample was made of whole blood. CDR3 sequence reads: CATSEEGLAVL.